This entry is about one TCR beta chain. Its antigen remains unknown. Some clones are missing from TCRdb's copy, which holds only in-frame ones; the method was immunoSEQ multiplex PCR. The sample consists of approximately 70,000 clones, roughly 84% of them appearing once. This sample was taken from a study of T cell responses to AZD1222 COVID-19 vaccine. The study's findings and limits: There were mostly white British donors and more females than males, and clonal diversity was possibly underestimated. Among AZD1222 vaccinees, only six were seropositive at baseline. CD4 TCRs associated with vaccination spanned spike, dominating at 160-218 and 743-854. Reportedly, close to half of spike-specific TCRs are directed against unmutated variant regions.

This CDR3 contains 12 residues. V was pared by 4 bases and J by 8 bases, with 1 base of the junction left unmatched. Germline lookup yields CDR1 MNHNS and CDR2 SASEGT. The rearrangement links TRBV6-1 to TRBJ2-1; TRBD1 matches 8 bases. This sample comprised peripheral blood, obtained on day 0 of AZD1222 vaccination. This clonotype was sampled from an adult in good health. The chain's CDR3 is CASSGQGYEQFF. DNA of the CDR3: TGTGCCAGCAGTGGACAGGGGTATGAGCAGTTCTTC.